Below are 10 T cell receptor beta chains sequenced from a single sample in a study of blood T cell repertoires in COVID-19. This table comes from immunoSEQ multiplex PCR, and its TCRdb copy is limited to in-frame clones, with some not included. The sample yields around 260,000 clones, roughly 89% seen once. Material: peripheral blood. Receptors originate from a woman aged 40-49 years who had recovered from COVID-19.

CDR3 bases: TGTGCCAGCAGCACCAGGACAGGGGGCGTTGAAAAACTGTTTTTT. Translated, it gives CASSTRTGGVEKLFF. The rearrangement links TRBV7-2 to TRBJ1-4; 11 nucleotides line up with TRBD1. The length of the CDR3 is 15 residues. In germline, CDR1 is SGHTA, CDR2 FQGNSA. With 5 bases clipped from V and 7 bases from J, the junction kept 6 bases outside the gene matches.

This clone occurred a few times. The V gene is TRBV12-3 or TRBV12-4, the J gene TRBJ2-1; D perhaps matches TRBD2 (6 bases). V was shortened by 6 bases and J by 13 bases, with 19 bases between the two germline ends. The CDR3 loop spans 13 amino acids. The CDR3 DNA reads TGTGCCAGCAGAGAAGGTAGCGGAGGTATCCAGTTCTTC. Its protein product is CASREGSGGIQFF.

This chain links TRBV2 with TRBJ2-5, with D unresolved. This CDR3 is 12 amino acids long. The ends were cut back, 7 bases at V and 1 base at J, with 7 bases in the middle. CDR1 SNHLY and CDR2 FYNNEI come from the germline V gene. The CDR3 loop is CASIPGQETQYF. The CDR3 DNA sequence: TGTGCCAGCATTCCCGGCCAAGAGACCCAGTACTTC.

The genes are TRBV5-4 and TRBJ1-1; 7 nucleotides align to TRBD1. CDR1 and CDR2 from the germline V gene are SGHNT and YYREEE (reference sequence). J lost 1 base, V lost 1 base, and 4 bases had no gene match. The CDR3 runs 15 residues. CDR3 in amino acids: CASSLSTGANTEAFF. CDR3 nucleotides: TGTGCCAGCAGCTTGTCCACAGGGGCGAACACTGAAGCTTTCTTT.

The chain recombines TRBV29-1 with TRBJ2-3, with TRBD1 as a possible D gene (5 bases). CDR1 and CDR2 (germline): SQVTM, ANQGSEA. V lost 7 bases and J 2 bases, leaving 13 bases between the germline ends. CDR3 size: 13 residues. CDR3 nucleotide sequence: TGCAGCGGTGACAGCGCTACCACAGATACGCAGTATTTT. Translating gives CSGDSATTDTQYF.

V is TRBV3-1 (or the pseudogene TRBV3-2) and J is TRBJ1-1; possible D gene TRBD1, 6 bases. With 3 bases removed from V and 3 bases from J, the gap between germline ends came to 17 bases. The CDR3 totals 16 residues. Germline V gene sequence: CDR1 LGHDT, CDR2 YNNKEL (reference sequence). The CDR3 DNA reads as TGTGCCAGCAGCCAGTTTCCCCTAGGGGGGGACACTGAAGCTTTCTTT. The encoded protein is CASSQFPLGGDTEAFF.

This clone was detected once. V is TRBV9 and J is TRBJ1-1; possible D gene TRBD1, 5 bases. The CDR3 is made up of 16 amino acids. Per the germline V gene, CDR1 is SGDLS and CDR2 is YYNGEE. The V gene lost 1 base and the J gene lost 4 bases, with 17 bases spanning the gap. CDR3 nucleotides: TGTGCCAGCAGCGTAAAACCTCCGGGGGTAAGCACTGAAGCTTTCTTT. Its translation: CASSVKPPGVSTEAFF. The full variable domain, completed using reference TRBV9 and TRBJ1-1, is DSGVTQTPKHLITATGQRVTLRCSPRSGDLSVYWYQQSLDQGLQFLIQYYNGEERAKGNILERFSAQQFPDLHSELNLSSLELGDSALYFCASSVKPPGVSTEAFFGQGTRLTVV.

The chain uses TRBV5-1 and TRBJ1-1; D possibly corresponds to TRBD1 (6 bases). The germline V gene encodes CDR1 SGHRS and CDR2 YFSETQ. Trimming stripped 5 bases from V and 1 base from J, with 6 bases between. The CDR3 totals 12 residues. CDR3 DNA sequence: TGCGCCAGCAGACAGGGGAACACTGAAGCTTTCTTT. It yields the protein CASRQGNTEAFF.

The CDR3 loop is CASSTRTGDYTF. CDR3 nucleotide sequence: TGTGCCAGCAGCACCCGGACAGGGGACTACACCTTC. The rearrangement uses TRBV11-2 and TRBJ1-2, with 9 positions matching TRBD1. There are 12 residues in the CDR3. The V gene's germline CDR1 is SGHAT and CDR2 FQNNGV. V lost 5 bases and J lost 10; bases outside the gene matches: 5. Variable domain in full (rest from reference TRBV11-2 and TRBJ1-2): EAGVAQSPRYKIIEKRQSVAFWCNPISGHATLYWYQQILGQGPKLLIQFQNNGVVDDSQLPKDRFSAERLKGVDSTLKIQPAKLEDSAVYLCASSTRTGDYTFGSGTRLTVV.

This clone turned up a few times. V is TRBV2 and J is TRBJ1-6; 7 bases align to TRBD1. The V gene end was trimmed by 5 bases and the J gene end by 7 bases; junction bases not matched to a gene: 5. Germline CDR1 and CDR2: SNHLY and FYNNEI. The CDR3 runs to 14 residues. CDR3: CASSPRGLNSPLHF. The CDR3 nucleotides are TGTGCCAGCAGTCCAAGGGGGCTCAATTCACCCCTCCACTTT.